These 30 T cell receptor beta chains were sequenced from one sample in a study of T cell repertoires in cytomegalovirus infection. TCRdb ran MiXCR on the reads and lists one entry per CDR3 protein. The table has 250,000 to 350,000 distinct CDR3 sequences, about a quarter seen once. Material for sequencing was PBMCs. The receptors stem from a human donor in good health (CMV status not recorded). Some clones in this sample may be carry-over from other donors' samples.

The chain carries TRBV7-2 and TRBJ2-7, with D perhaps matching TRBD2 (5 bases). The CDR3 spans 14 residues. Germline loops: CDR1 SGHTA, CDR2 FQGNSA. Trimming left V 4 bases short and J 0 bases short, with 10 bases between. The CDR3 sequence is CASSSDFSSYEQYF. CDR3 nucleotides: TGTGCCAGCAGCTCGGACTTTTCCTCCTACGAGCAGTACTTC.

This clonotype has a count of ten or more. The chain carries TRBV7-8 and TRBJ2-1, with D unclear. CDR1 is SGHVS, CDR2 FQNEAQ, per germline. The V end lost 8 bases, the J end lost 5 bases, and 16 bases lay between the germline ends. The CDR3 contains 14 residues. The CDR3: CASVLYRADNEQFF. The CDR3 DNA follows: TGTGCCAGCGTGCTCTACCGCGCTGACAATGAGCAGTTCTTC.

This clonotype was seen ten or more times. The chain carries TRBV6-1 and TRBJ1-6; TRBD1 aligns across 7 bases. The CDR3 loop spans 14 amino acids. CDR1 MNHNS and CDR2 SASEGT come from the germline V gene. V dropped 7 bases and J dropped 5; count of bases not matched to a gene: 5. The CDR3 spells CASILTGNNSPLHF. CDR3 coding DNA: TGTGCCAGCATTTTGACAGGGAATAATTCACCCCTCCACTTT.

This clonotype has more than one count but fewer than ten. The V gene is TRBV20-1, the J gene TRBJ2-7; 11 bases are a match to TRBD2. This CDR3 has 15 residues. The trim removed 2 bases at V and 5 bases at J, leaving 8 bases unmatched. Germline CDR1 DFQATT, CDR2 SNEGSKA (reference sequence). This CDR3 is CSARYPLLAGDEQYF. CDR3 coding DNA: TGCAGTGCTAGATACCCTCTACTAGCGGGAGACGAGCAGTACTTC.

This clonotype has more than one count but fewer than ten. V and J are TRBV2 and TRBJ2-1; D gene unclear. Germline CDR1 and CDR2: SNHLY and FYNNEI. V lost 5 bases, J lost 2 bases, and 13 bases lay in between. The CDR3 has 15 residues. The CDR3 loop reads CASSKEVTTYNEQFF. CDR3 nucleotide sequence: TGTGCCAGCAGTAAAGAGGTCACTACCTACAATGAGCAGTTCTTC.

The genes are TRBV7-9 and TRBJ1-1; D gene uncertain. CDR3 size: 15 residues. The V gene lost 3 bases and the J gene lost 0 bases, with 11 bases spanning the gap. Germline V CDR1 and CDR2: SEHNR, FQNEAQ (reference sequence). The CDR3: CASSFYLNMNTEAFF. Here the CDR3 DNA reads TGTGCCAGCAGCTTCTATCTTAACATGAACACTGAAGCTTTCTTT.

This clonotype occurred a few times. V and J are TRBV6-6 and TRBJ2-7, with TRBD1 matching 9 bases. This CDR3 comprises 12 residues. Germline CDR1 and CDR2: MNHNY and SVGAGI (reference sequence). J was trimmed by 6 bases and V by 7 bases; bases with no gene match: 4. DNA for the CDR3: TGTGCCAGCACCAGACAGGGGGGCGAGCAGTACTTC. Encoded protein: CASTRQGGEQYF.

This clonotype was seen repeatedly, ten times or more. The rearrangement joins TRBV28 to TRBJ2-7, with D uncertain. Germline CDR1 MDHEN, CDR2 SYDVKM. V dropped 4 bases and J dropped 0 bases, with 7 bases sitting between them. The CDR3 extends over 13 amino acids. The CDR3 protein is CASSSTPSYEQYF. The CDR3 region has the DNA TGTGCCAGCAGTTCGACACCCTCCTACGAGCAGTACTTC.

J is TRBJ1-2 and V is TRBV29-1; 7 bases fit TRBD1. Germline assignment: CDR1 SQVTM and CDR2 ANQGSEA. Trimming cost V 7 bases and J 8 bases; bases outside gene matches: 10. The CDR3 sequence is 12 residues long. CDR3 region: CSAGTARGGYTF. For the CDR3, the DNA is TGCAGCGCTGGGACAGCACGAGGAGGCTACACCTTC.

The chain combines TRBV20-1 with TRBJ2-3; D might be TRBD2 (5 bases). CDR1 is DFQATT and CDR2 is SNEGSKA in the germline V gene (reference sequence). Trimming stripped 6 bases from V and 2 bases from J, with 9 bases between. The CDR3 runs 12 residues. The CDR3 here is CSALRDTDTQYF. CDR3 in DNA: TGCAGTGCGCTCCGGGACACAGATACGCAGTATTTT.

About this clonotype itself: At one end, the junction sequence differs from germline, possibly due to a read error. CDR3 loop: CASSLTSGRGFF. In DNA form, the CDR3 reads TGTGCCAGCAGCCTGACTAGCGGGAGAGGGTTTTTC. V and J are TRBV11-2 and TRBJ2-7, with 12 bases that match TRBD2. Germline CDR1 SGHAT, CDR2 FQNNGV. The length of the CDR3 is 12 residues.

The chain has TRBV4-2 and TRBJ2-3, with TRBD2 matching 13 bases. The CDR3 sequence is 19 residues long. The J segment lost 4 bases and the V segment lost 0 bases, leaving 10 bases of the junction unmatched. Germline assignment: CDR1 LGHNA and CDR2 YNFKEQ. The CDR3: CASSQDPLAGGVVSDTQYF. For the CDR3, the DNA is TGTGCCAGCAGCCAAGATCCACTAGCGGGGGGGGTAGTATCAGATACGCAGTATTTT.

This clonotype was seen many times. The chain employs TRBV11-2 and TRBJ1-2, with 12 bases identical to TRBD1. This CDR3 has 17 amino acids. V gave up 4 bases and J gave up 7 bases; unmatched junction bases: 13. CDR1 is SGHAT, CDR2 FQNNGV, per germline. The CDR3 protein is CASSSLNRDRGQGGYTF. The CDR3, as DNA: TGTGCCAGCAGCTCATTAAACCGGGACAGGGGGCAGGGTGGCTACACCTTC.

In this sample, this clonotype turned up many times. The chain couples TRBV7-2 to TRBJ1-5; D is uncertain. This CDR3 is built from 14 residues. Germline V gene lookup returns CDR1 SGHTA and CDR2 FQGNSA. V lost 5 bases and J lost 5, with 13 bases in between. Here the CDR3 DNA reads TGTGCCAGCAGCCCGTCGCGAGGATATCAGCCCCAGCATTTT. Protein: CASSPSRGYQPQHF.

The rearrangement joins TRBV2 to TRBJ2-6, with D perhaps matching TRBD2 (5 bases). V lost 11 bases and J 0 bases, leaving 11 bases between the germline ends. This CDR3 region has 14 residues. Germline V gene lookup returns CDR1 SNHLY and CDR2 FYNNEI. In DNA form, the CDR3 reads TGTGCCGTAAGGGAGTCCTCTGGGGCCAACGTCCTGACTTTC. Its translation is CAVRESSGANVLTF.

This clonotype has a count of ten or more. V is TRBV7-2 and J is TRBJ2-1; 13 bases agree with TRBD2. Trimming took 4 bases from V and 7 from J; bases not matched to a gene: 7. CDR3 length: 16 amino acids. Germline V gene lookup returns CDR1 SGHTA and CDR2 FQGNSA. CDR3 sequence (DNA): TGTGCCAGCAGCTCCCAGGGACTAGCGGGATCAAATGAGCAGTTCTTC. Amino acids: CASSSQGLAGSNEQFF.

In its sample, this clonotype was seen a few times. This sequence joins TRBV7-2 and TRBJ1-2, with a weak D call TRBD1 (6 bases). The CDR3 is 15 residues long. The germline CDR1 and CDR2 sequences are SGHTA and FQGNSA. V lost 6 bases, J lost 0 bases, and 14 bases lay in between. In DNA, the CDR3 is TGTGCCAGCAGTAGAGCGGGACAACCTAACTATGGCTACACCTTC. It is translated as CASSRAGQPNYGYTF.

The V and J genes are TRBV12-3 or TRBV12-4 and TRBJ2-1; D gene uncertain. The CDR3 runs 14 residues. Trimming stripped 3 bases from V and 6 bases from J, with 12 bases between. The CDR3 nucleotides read TGTGCCAGCAGTTTTCTACTCCAAGGCAATGAGCAGTTCTTC. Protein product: CASSFLLQGNEQFF.

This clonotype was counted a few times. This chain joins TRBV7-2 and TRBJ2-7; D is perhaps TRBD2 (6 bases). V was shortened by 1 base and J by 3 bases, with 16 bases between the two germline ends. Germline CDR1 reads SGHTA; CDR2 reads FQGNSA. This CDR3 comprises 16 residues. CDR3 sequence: CASSLVIAGWGYEQYF. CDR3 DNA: TGTGCCAGCAGCTTAGTTATCGCGGGATGGGGCTACGAGCAGTACTTC.

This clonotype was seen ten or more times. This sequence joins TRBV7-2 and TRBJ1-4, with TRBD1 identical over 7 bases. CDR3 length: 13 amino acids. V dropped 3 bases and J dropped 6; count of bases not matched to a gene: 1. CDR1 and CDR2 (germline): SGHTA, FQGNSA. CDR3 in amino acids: CASSFRGDEKLFF. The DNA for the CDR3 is TGTGCCAGCAGCTTCAGGGGGGATGAAAAACTGTTTTTT.

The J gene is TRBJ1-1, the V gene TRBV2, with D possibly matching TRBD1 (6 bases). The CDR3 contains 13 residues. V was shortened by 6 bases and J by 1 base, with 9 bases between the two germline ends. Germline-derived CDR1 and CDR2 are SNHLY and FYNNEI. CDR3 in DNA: TGTGCCAGCAGAGCACAGGGGAACACTGAAGCTTTCTTT. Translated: CASRAQGNTEAFF.

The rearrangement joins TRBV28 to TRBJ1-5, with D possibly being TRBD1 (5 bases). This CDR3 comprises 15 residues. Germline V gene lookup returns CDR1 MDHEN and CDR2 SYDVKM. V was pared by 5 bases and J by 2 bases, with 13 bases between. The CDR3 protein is CASSPRGLGNQPQHF. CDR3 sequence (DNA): TGTGCCAGCAGTCCCCGGGGCCTAGGCAATCAGCCCCAGCATTTT.

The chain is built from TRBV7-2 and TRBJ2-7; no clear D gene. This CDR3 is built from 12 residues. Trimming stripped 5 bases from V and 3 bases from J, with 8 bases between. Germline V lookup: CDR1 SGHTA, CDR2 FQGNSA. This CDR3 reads CASSRMDYEQYF. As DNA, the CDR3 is TGTGCCAGCAGCAGGATGGACTACGAGCAGTACTTC.

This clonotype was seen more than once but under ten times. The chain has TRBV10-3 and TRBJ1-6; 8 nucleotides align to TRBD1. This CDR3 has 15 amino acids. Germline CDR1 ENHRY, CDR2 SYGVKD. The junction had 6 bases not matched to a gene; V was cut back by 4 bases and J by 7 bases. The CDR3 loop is CAISGTGSPNSPLHF. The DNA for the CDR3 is TGTGCCATCAGTGGGACAGGGAGCCCCAATTCACCCCTCCACTTT.

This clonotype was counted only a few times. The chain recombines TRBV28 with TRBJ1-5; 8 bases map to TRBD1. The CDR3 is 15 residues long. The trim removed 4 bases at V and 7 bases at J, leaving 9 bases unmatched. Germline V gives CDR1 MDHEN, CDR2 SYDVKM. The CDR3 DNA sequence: TGTGCCAGCAGTTCCATGACAGGGGCGAAGCAGCCCCAGCATTTT. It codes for CASSSMTGAKQPQHF.

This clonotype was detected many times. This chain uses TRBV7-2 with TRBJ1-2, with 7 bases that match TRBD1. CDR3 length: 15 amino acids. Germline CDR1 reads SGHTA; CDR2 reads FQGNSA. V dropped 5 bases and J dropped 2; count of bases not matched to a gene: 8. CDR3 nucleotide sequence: TGTGCCAGCAGCATCCAGGGGGGAGAGAACTATGGCTACACCTTC. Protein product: CASSIQGGENYGYTF. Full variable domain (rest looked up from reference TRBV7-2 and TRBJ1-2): GAGVSQSPSNKVTEKGKDVELRCDPISGHTALYWYRQSLGQGLEFLIYFQGNSAPDKSGLPSDRFSAERTGGSVSTLTIQRTQQEDSAVYLCASSIQGGENYGYTFGSGTRLTVV.

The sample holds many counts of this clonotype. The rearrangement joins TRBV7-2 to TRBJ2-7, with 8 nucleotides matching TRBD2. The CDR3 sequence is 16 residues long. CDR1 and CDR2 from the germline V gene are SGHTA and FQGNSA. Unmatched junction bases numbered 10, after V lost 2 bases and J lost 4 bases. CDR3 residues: CASSLSNAREGYEQYF. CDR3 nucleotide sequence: TGTGCCAGCAGCTTAAGCAACGCTCGGGAGGGTTACGAGCAGTACTTC.

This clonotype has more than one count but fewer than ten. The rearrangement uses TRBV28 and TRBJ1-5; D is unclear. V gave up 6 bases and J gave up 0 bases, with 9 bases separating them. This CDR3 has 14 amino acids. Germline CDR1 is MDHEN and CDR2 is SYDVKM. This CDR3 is CASSELDSNQPQHF. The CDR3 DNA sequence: TGTGCCAGCAGCGAACTAGATAGCAATCAGCCCCAGCATTTT.

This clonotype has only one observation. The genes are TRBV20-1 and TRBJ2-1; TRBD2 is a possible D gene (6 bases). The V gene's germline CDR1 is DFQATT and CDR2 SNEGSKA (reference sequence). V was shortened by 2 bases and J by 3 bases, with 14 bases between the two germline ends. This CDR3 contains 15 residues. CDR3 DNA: TGCAGTGCTAGAAGGGCTAGCGAGGACTACAATGAGCAGTTCTTC. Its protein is CSARRASEDYNEQFF.

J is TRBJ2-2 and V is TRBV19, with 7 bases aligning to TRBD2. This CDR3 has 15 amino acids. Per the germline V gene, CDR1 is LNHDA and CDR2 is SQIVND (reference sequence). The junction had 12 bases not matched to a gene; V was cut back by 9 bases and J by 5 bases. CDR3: CASSSGEGVTGELFF. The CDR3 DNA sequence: TGTGCCAGCTCATCGGGGGAGGGTGTGACCGGGGAGCTGTTTTTT.